The following is a TCR beta chain sequence with its context. Its antigen is not identified. Clones were read by immunoSEQ multiplex PCR, and TCRdb kept only the in-frame ones, dropping some. The table lists around 24,000 clones, about four fifths of them singletons, with under 9.5% in the top ten. Looked up from germline, CDR1 is SNHLY and CDR2 is FYNNEI. The CDR3 covers 15 residues. The ends lost 4 bases at V and 4 bases at J; junction bases unmatched: 2. The data were obtained in a study of cytotoxic CD8 clonotypes in ibrutinib-treated CLL. Study results and caveats: Public clonotypes, an uncommon group, contracted or remained stable on treatment. Clonality measured at baseline exceeded age-matched healthy donors, tracking circulating CD8+ T-cell counts.

V usage is TRBV2 and J usage is TRBJ2-2; 11 bases match TRBD2. The sample in question was PBMCs, obtained before ibrutinib treatment. This sequence was found in a human donor with chronic lymphocytic leukemia. The CDR3 DNA sequence: TGTGCCAGCAGTGTTAGCGGGAGGGGCACCGGGGAGCTGTTTTTT. This translates into CASSVSGRGTGELFF.